The sequence of this T cell receptor beta chain was determined in a study of a mutant IDH1 vaccine in newly diagnosed glioma. Study information: Patients arrived already treated with radiotherapy, temozolomide, or both, most having had both. Study-wide findings and caveats: Pseudoprogression seemed unlinked to shifts in top peripheral T cell clonotypes.

This clone was counted a few times. Its antigen is still unknown. Time point given: baseline, week 1 (first vaccination visit). The treatment here: pre-vaccination baseline after standard-of-care therapy. The CDR3 length is 15 residues. Trimming stripped 4 bases from V and 2 bases from J, with 12 bases between. The germline V gene has CDR1 MNHNY and CDR2 SVGAGI (reference sequence). Some clones are missing from TCRdb's copy, which holds only in-frame ones; the method was immunoSEQ multiplex PCR. The sample lists tens of thousands of clones, more than 85% seen once, with 2.6% in the top ten. This chain uses TRBV6-6 with TRBJ1-5; D gene unclear. This sequence originates from a man aged 45 to 65 with glioma. The sequencing used PBMCs, collected from a glioma patient treated with radiotherapy, temozolomide or both. Here the CDR3 reads CASSSLRVGNQPQHF. The CDR3 DNA reads TGTGCCAGCAGTTCCCTGAGGGTGGGCAATCAGCCCCAGCATTTT.